What follows are 11 T cell receptor beta chains derived from one specimen sequenced in a study of CD8 T cells in ankylosing spondylitis. General observations from the study: Ankylosing spondylitis blood appeared to carry a characteristic TCR beta motif of 7 or 8 highly homologous variants.

The antigens of these receptors remain unknown. Via MiXCR, TCRdb re-called the 5' RACE reads, giving one row per CDR3 protein. The top ten clones hold about 42% of a sample with roughly 220,000 distinct CDR3 sequences, about 18% of them seen once. Material: blood, either unsorted or a sorted T cell fraction (not recorded which). The receptors derive from a male donor with ankylosing spondylitis.

The chain joins TRBV20-1 to TRBJ2-7; 8 bases are shared with TRBD2. The ends lost 0 bases at V and 2 bases at J; junction bases unmatched: 3. This CDR3 spans 14 amino acids. Germline CDR1 and CDR2: DFQATT and SNEGSKA (reference sequence). CDR3 residues: CSARDLAGTYEQYF. As DNA, the CDR3 is TGCAGTGCTAGAGATCTAGCGGGTACCTACGAGCAGTACTTC.

The V and J genes are TRBV9 and TRBJ1-6; maybe TRBD1 (6 bases). Per the germline V gene, CDR1 is SGDLS and CDR2 is YYNGEE. The CDR3 spans 16 residues. V lost 4 bases, J lost 2 bases, and 13 bases lay in between. This CDR3 reads CASSPSRQAYNSPLHF. The DNA for the CDR3 is TGTGCCAGCAGCCCCTCCCGACAGGCCTATAATTCACCCCTCCACTTT.

The chain combines TRBV29-1 with TRBJ2-1, with 7 nucleotides matching TRBD2. Germline V lookup: CDR1 SQVTM, CDR2 ANQGSEA. The CDR3 length is 13 residues. J was trimmed by 2 bases and V by 5 bases; bases with no gene match: 3. In nucleotides, the CDR3 is TGCAGCGTTCGGCTAGCGGCCTACAATGAGCAGTTCTTC. Amino acids: CSVRLAAYNEQFF.

This clonotype has a handful of counts. The chain is built from TRBV6-5 and TRBJ2-1; 9 nucleotides agree with TRBD2. Germline-derived CDR1 and CDR2 are MNHEY and SVGAGI. The trim removed 4 bases at V and 8 bases at J, leaving 6 bases unmatched. CDR3 length: 14 amino acids. The CDR3 DNA follows: TGTGCCAGCAGTTGGGTAGCGGGAGAGGATGAGCAGTTCTTC. Protein product: CASSWVAGEDEQFF.

This clonotype appeared a few times. The chain joins TRBV7-8 to TRBJ1-1; 7 bases map to TRBD1. The junction had 5 bases not matched to a gene; V was cut back by 4 bases and J by 0 bases. The CDR3 loop spans 15 amino acids. The germline V gene encodes CDR1 SGHVS and CDR2 FQNEAQ. CDR3 protein: CASSYDRVVNTEAFF. Here the CDR3 DNA reads TGTGCCAGCAGCTACGACAGGGTAGTGAACACTGAAGCTTTCTTT.

This clonotype was seen only a few times. The V gene is TRBV5-1, the J gene TRBJ2-7, with 7 bases identical to TRBD2. CDR3 length: 14 amino acids. Looked up from germline, CDR1 is SGHRS and CDR2 is YFSETQ. V lost 3 bases and J lost 4; bases outside the gene matches: 7. CDR3 in amino acids: CASSSGLVSYEQYF. The CDR3 coding sequence is TGCGCCAGCAGCTCTGGACTAGTTTCTTACGAGCAGTACTTC.

This clonotype was seen only a few times. The chain joins TRBV28 to TRBJ2-7; perhaps TRBD1 as D (6 bases). The CDR3 is 14 residues long. The V end lost 5 bases, the J end lost 7 bases, and 18 bases lay between the germline ends. The V gene's germline CDR1 is MDHEN and CDR2 SYDVKM. The CDR3 here is CASSPAGAPREQYF. The DNA for the CDR3 is TGTGCCAGCAGTCCCGCAGGGGCCCCCCGGGAGCAGTACTTC.

This clonotype has just a few counts. CDR3 nucleotides: TGCAGTGCTAGAGAACTAGCGGGAGGTTCCTACAATGAGCAGTTCTTC. Amino acids: CSARELAGGSYNEQFF. The genes are TRBV20-1 and TRBJ2-1, with 12 nucleotides matching TRBD2. Germline V gene sequence: CDR1 DFQATT, CDR2 SNEGSKA (reference sequence). This CDR3 is built from 16 residues. Germline trimming cut 0 bases from V and 1 base from J; bases unmatched to any gene: 1.

The rearrangement links TRBV4-1 to TRBJ2-3; 10 nucleotides agree with TRBD1. The V segment lost 1 base and the J segment 5 bases; nucleotides outside the gene matches: 3. The CDR3 has 15 residues. Per the germline V gene, CDR1 is MGHRA and CDR2 is YSYEKL. The CDR3 reads CASSQGQGARDTQYF. The CDR3 coding sequence is TGCGCCAGCAGCCAAGGACAGGGGGCAAGAGATACGCAGTATTTT.

This clonotype occurred a few times. V and J are TRBV2 and TRBJ2-5; D is perhaps TRBD2 (6 bases). Trimming cost V 8 bases and J 1 base, with 17 bases left between them. This CDR3 is 15 amino acids long. The germline V gene encodes CDR1 SNHLY and CDR2 FYNNEI. CDR3 protein: CASSRTWGVQETQYF. CDR3 nucleotide sequence: TGTGCCAGCTCCCGAACCTGGGGGGTCCAAGAGACCCAGTACTTC.

Only a few counts were recorded for this clonotype. This chain connects TRBV2 to TRBJ2-5; D assignment may be TRBD1 or TRBD2 (7 bases each). V was shortened by 11 bases and J by 5 bases, with 12 bases between the two germline ends. CDR1 and CDR2 (germline): SNHLY, FYNNEI. The CDR3 loop spans 11 amino acids. CDR3 loop: CAAQGGETQYF. In DNA form, the CDR3 reads TGTGCCGCCCAGGGGGGGGAGACCCAGTACTTC. Looking up the rest from reference TRBV2 and TRBJ2-5 gives the full variable domain: EPEVTQTPSHQVTQMGQEVILRCVPISNHLYFYWYRQILGQKVEFLVSFYNNEISEKSEIFDDQFSVERPDGSNFTLKIRSTKLEDSAMYFCAAQGGETQYFGPGTRLLVL.